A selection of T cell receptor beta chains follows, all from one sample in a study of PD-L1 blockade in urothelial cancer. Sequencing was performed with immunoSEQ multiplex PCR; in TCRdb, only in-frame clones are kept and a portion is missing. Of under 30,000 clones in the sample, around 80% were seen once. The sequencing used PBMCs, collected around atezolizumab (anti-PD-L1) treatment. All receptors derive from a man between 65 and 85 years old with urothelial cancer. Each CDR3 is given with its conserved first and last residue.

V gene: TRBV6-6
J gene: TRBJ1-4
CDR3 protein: CASRLGGANEKLFF

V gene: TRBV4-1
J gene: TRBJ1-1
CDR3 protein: CASSQGWQGKDTEAFF

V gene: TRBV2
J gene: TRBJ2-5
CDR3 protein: CASSVKGTTETQYF

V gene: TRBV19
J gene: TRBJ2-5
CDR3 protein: CASSNLQGGKTQYF

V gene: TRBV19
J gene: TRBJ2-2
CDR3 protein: CASRPGETGELFF

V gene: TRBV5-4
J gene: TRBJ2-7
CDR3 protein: CASSYIGTGGYEQYF

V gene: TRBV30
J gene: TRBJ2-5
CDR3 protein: CAWSQPPGETQYF

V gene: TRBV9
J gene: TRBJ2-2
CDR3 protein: CASSVAGGLGWDTGELFF

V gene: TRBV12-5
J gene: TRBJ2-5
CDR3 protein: CASGFSEGGKTQYF

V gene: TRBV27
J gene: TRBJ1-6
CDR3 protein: CASSFLNSPLHF

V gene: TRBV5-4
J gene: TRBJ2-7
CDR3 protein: CASSLRTSGEQYF

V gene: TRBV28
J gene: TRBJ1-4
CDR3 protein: CASSPPHRRLFF

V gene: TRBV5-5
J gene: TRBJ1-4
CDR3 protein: CASIRDGTGFNEKLFF

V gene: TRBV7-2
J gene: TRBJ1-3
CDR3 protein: CASVPGGVGVLYF

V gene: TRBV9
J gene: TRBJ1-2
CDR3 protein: CASSSRTGLSYGYTF

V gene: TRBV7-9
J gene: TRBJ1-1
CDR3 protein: CASRLGHRNTEAFF

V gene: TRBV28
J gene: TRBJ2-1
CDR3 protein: CASSLGGSSYNEQFF

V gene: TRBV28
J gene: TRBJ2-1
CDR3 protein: CASSSGLVGNEQFF

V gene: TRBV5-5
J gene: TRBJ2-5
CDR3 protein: CASSLYWQETQYF

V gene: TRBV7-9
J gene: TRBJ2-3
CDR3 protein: CASSSRGLTDTQYF

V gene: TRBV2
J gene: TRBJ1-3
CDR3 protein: CASKEGLSGNTIYF

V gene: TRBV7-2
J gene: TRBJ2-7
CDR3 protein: CASSPNRGFKQYF

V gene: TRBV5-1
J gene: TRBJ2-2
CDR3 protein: CASSLGGRSNTGELFF

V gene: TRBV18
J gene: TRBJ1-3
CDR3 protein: CASSPQDFRNTIYF

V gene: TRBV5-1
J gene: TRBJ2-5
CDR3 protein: CASSLGGNQETQYF

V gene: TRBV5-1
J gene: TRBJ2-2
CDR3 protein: CASSLVLASGELFF

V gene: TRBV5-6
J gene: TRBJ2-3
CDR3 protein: CASSLGLAGSDTQYF

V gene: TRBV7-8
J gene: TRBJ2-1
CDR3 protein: CASSKIQTRVYNEQFF

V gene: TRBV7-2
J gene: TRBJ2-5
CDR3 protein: CASRIAGIQETQYF

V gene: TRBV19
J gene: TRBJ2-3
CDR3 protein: CASSIGAGGTDTQYF

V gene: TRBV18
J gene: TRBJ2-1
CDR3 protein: CASSQGGGAQEQFF

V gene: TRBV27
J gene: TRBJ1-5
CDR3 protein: CASSLGGNSNQPQHF

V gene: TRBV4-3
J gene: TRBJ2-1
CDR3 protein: CASSQDPDGSGFNEQFF

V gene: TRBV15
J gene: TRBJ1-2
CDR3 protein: CATSSRTGSGYTF

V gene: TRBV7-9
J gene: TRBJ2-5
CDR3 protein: CASSWTGGGETQYF

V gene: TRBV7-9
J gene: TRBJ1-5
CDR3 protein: CASSPGGGNQPQHF

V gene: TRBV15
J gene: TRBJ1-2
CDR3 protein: CATRPGQRTYGYTF

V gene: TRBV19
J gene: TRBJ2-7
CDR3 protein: CASGRSYEQYF

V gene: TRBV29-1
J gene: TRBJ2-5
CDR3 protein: CSVEGGGETQYF

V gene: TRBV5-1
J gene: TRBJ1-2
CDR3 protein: CASTQGFRDGYTF

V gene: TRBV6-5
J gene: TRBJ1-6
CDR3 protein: CASTPGGYSPLHF

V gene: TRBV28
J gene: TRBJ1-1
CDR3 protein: CASIGGVREAFF

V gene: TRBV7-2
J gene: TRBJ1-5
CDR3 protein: CASSFGQGSRGNQPQHF

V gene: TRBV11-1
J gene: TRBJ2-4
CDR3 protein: CASSLGGRNIQYF

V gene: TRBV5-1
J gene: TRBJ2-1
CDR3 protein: CASSLPRLAEQFF

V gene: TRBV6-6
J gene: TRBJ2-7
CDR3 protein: CASSYGGRGYEQYF

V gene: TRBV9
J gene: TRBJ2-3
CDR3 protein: CASSVVTRDTQYF

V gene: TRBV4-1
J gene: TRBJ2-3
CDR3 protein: CASSQEQVLTHTDTQYF

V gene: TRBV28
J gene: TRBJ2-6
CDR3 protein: CASSFRTGKSTGANVLTF

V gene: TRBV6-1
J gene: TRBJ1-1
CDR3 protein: CASSSRGIGNTEAFF

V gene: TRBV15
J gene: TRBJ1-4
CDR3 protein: CATRAGSAEKLFF

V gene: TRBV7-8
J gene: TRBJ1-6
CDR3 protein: CASSLTGDNSPLHF

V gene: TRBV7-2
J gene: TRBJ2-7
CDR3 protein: CASSRLVGGSHEQYF

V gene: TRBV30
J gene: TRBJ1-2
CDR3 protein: CAQGRGYGYTF

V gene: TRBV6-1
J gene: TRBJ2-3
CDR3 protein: CASSGQGGDTQYF

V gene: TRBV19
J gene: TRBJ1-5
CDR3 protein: CASSTDSSRSNQPQHF

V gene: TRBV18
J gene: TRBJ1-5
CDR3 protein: CASSPGEGQPQHF

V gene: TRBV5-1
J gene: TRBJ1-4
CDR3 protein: CASSRTTGTRGEKLFF